The 28 T cell receptor beta chains in this list originate from one sample, sequenced in a study of Graves' ophthalmopathy and Graves' hyperthyroidism. The study amplified TCR beta CDR3 regions using RNA transcripts. The workflow started with a first-round RT-PCR run with HTBI primers and then moved on to a second-round multiplex PCR. MiXCR, applied by TCRdb to the multiplex PCR reads, yields one record per CDR3 protein. The sample records over a million distinct CDR3 sequences, 35% to 40% being singletons. Sequencing was carried out using peripheral blood or thyroid tissue (not recorded which). Receptors were obtained from an adult man with Graves' hyperthyroidism.

This clonotype was detected many times. CDR3 loop: CSAFPGLAGETQYF. The CDR3 DNA sequence: TGCAGTGCCTTCCCTGGGCTAGCGGGAGAGACCCAGTACTTC. The chain carries TRBV20-1 and TRBJ2-5; 8 nucleotides align to TRBD2. V dropped 6 bases and J dropped 4; count of bases not matched to a gene: 10. CDR1 is DFQATT, CDR2 SNEGSKA, per germline (reference sequence). The length of the CDR3 is 14 residues.

This clonotype was detected ten times or more. The chain has TRBV19 and TRBJ1-5, with 7 bases lining up with TRBD1. CDR1 is LNHDA, CDR2 SQIVND, per germline (reference sequence). V gave up 11 bases and J gave up 2 bases; unmatched junction bases: 12. The CDR3 contains 15 residues. CDR3 protein: CAGGRKGAGNQPQHF. CDR3 bases: TGTGCCGGAGGGAGAAAGGGGGCTGGCAATCAGCCCCAGCATTTT.

This clonotype was detected only once. V gene TRBV29-1 combines with J gene TRBJ2-7; 8 nucleotides agree with TRBD2. Germline loops: CDR1 SQVTM, CDR2 ANQGSEA. The CDR3 loop spans 14 amino acids. Unmatched junction bases numbered 5, after V lost 4 bases and J lost 0 bases. Here the CDR3 DNA reads TGCAGCGTTGTTGGACTAGCCACCTCCTACGAGCAGTACTTC. Its protein is CSVVGLATSYEQYF.

The chain uses TRBV6-1 and TRBJ1-4; D may be TRBD1 (5 bases). This CDR3 is 14 amino acids long. V shed 6 bases and J shed 7 bases, with 15 bases lying between them. Per germline, CDR1 MNHNS and CDR2 SASEGT. CDR3 sequence (DNA): TGTGCCAGCAGGGGAGGGGACGGTCCTGAAAAACTGTTTTTT. Amino acids: CASRGGDGPEKLFF.

The chain links TRBV7-9 to TRBJ2-7; D tentatively fits TRBD1 or TRBD2 (6 bases each). TRBJ2-5 explains the end of the DNA better; the J call may be wrong. CDR1 is SEHNR and CDR2 is FQNEAQ in the germline V gene (reference sequence). This CDR3 is 14 amino acids long. Here the CDR3 reads CASSDEGGRETQYF. As DNA, the CDR3 is TGTGCCAGCAGCGACGAGGGGGGCCGGGAGACCCAGTACTTC.

This clonotype was counted a few times. The CDR3 loop is CASSTRTGRRTNEKLFF. For the CDR3, the DNA is TGTGCCAGCAGCACCAGGACAGGGCGTCGCACTAATGAAAAACTGTTTTTT. This sequence joins TRBV7-9 and TRBJ1-4; TRBD1 aligns across 8 bases. Germline V gene lookup returns CDR1 SEHNR and CDR2 FQNEAQ (reference sequence). This CDR3 has 17 amino acids. The ends lost 5 bases at V and 2 bases at J; junction bases unmatched: 10.

The table lists this clonotype with many counts. This chain connects TRBV11-2 to TRBJ2-2, with D uncertain. The CDR3 covers 11 residues. Germline-derived CDR1 and CDR2 are SGHAT and FQNNGV. Deletions cut 7 bases from V and 8 bases from J, with 8 bases between. As DNA, the CDR3 is TGTGCCAGCACCTGGGGAGGGGAGCTGTTTTTT. Translated: CASTWGGELFF. The variable domain in full, with the rest retrieved from reference TRBV11-2 and TRBJ2-2, is EAGVAQSPRYKIIEKRQSVAFWCNPISGHATLYWYQQILGQGPKLLIQFQNNGVVDDSQLPKDRFSAERLKGVDSTLKIQPAKLEDSAVYLCASTWGGELFFGEGSRLTVL.

The chain joins TRBV2 to TRBJ1-5; maybe TRBD1 (6 bases). V was clipped by 8 bases and J by 8 bases, with 13 bases between them. The CDR3 extends over 12 amino acids. Germline-derived CDR1 and CDR2 are SNHLY and FYNNEI. This CDR3 is CASFEGGKPQHF. The DNA of the CDR3 is TGTGCCAGCTTTGAGGGGGGGAAGCCCCAGCATTTT.

CDR3 in DNA: TGTGCCAGCAGCTTAGGTGGCAGGGCCAGCAATCAGCCCCAGCATTTT. This translates into CASSLGGRASNQPQHF. The chain couples TRBV7-8 to TRBJ1-5; maybe TRBD1 (5 bases). V was cut by 1 base and J by 1 base, with 11 bases left in between. The germline V gene encodes CDR1 SGHVS and CDR2 FQNEAQ. This CDR3 has 16 residues.

This clonotype was counted a few times. The chain recombines TRBV28 with TRBJ2-7, with D hard to call. The CDR3 contains 11 residues. Germline loops: CDR1 MDHEN, CDR2 SYDVKM. The V end was cut by 7 bases, the J end by 6 bases, with 10 bases between. The CDR3 spells CASKTQSEQYF. For the CDR3, the DNA is TGTGCCAGCAAGACTCAAAGCGAGCAGTACTTC.

This clonotype was seen at least ten times. The chain links TRBV7-8 to TRBJ2-7; no firm D call. V lost 5 bases and J 3 bases, leaving 11 bases between the germline ends. The CDR3 has 13 amino acids. Germline lookup yields CDR1 SGHVS and CDR2 FQNEAQ. CDR3 in DNA: TGTGCCAGCAGCGTTGACATGGTCTACGAGCAGTACTTC. Translating gives CASSVDMVYEQYF. The full variable domain, with the rest looked up from reference TRBV7-8 and TRBJ2-7, is GAGVSQSPRYKVAKRGQDVALRCDPISGHVSLFWYQQALGQGPEFLTYFQNEAQLDKSGLPSDRFFAERPEGSVSTLKIQRTQQEDSAVYLCASSVDMVYEQYFGPGTRLTVT.

The chain recombines TRBV9 with TRBJ2-7; no clear D. The CDR3 has 15 residues. From germline, CDR1 is SGDLS and CDR2 YYNGEE. V was shortened by 2 bases and J by 0 bases, with 12 bases between the two germline ends. The CDR3 here is CASSVSPLSSYEQYF. CDR3 DNA sequence: TGTGCCAGCAGCGTTTCGCCACTGAGCTCCTACGAGCAGTACTTC.

Details on this clonotype: One junction end does not reproduce the germline sequence, and a read error may be involved. The chain couples TRBV29-1 to TRBJ2-5; D uncertain. The CDR3 runs 15 residues. The germline CDR1 and CDR2 sequences are SQVTM and ANQGSEA. In DNA, the CDR3 is TGCAGCGTTGAGGTCCTGACTGGCCCTCAAGGGACCCAGTACTTC. Encoded protein: CSVEVLTGPQGTQYF.

The V gene is TRBV25-1, the J gene TRBJ1-6; 8 positions match TRBD1. The CDR3 consists of 19 residues. V shed 7 bases, J shed 7 bases, and the junction held 21 bases outside the gene matches. Germline assignment: CDR1 MGHDK and CDR2 SYGVNS. Here the CDR3 DNA reads TGTGCCAGCATGTATGACAGCAGCCCAGTTACAGGGGGGAATTCACCCCTCCACTTT. It is translated as CASMYDSSPVTGGNSPLHF.

This clonotype was recorded at least ten times. The rearrangement uses TRBV20-1 and TRBJ2-5, with 8 positions matching TRBD1. This CDR3 has 14 residues. Germline-derived CDR1 and CDR2 are DFQATT and SNEGSKA (reference sequence). V was pared by 3 bases and J by 5 bases, with 8 bases of the junction left unmatched. The CDR3 here is CSASGRNRGETQYF. The CDR3, as DNA: TGCAGTGCTAGTGGACGGAACAGGGGGGAGACCCAGTACTTC.

J is TRBJ2-2 and V is TRBV5-6; possibly TRBD2 for D (7 bases). Trimming shortened V by 2 bases and J by 2 bases, and 13 bases separated the two germline ends. The CDR3 is 16 residues long. Germline CDR1 and CDR2: SGHDT and YYEEEE. The chain's CDR3 is CASSFRGGPNTGELFF. The CDR3 coding sequence is TGTGCCAGCAGCTTTAGGGGGGGACCAAACACCGGGGAGCTGTTTTTT.

In its sample, this clonotype was seen a few times. The chain couples TRBV7-2 to TRBJ2-5; 7 bases are shared with TRBD1. The germline V gene has CDR1 SGHTA and CDR2 FQGNSA. This CDR3 comprises 13 residues. The trim removed 4 bases at V and 7 bases at J, leaving 6 bases unmatched. CDR3 bases: TGTGCCAGCAGCTCAAGACAGGGCGGGACCCAGTACTTC. It is translated as CASSSRQGGTQYF.

The sample holds a few counts of this clonotype. The V and J genes are TRBV12-3 or TRBV12-4 and TRBJ2-5; D uncertain. The CDR3 has 12 residues. Trimming cost V 5 bases and J 4 bases, with 8 bases left between them. The CDR3 nucleotides are TGTGCCAGCAGTGGGCTGACAGAGACCCAGTACTTC. As protein: CASSGLTETQYF.

The V and J genes are TRBV25-1 and TRBJ2-7; maybe TRBD1 (6 bases). V lost 8 bases, J lost 7 bases, and 18 bases lay in between. Germline V gene data show CDR1 as MGHDK and CDR2 as SYGVNS. The CDR3 sequence is 13 residues long. Written as DNA, the CDR3 is TGTGCCAGCGTTGGGGCAGGGGCATGGGAGCAGTACTTC. Its protein is CASVGAGAWEQYF.

V usage is TRBV19 and J usage is TRBJ1-5; D call uncertain. Trimming pared 4 bases from V and 2 bases from J, leaving 9 bases between. Germline loops: CDR1 LNHDA, CDR2 SQIVND (reference sequence). The CDR3 has 14 residues. CDR3 amino acids: CASSRGIRNQPQHF. CDR3 DNA sequence: TGTGCCAGTAGTAGAGGGATCCGCAATCAGCCCCAGCATTTT.

The chain joins TRBV2 to TRBJ1-1; 7 bases map to TRBD1. Germline V CDR1 and CDR2: SNHLY, FYNNEI. There are 15 residues in the CDR3. With 6 bases clipped from V and 4 bases from J, the junction kept 11 bases outside the gene matches. CDR3 amino acids: CASSGDRASGTEAFF. CDR3 DNA: TGTGCCAGCAGCGGAGACAGGGCTTCGGGCACTGAAGCTTTCTTT.

This clonotype was observed many times. The chain recombines TRBV9 with TRBJ1-1; no reliable D call. The V end was cut by 0 bases, the J end by 5 bases, with 11 bases between. This CDR3 contains 14 residues. Germline V gene sequence: CDR1 SGDLS, CDR2 YYNGEE. The DNA of the CDR3 is TGTGCCAGCAGCGTAGGAAGATTTTTTACTGAAGCTTTCTTT. It is translated as CASSVGRFFTEAFF.

This chain connects TRBV5-1 to TRBJ2-2; unclear D gene. The germline V gene encodes CDR1 SGHRS and CDR2 YFSETQ. V dropped 7 bases and J dropped 10 bases, with 20 bases sitting between them. The CDR3 extends over 14 amino acids. CDR3: CASQPAGGVEELFF. The CDR3 DNA sequence: TGCGCCAGCCAACCCGCCGGCGGCGTCGAGGAGCTGTTTTTT.

This clonotype was seen more than once but under ten times. Because it lacks the conserved phenylalanine or tryptophan at the end, this CDR3 is likely a read error. This chain uses TRBV7-2 with TRBJ1-1, with unresolved D. Trimming cost V 2 bases and J 9 bases, with 10 bases left between them. The CDR3 is 12 amino acids. Germline-derived CDR1 and CDR2 are SGHTA and FQGNSA. The CDR3 bases are TGTGCCAGCAGCTTAAACGCCGGCAAAGCTTTCCTT. Its protein is CASSLNAGKAFL.

The chain combines TRBV6-6 with TRBJ1-2; perhaps TRBD1 as D (5 bases). The CDR3 contains 16 residues. Germline V CDR1 and CDR2: MNHNY, SVGAGI (reference sequence). V shed 5 bases and J shed 3 bases, with 19 bases lying between them. The CDR3 loop reads CASSEALLMGDYGYTF. CDR3 sequence (DNA): TGTGCCAGCAGTGAAGCGCTATTAATGGGGGACTATGGCTACACCTTC.

This clonotype has at least ten counts. This chain uses TRBV12-3 or TRBV12-4 with TRBJ2-5, with D perhaps being TRBD1 or TRBD2 (5 bases each). V lost 5 bases and J 7 bases, leaving 14 bases between the germline ends. The CDR3 sequence is 13 residues long. The CDR3 DNA is TGTGCCAGCAGTCGGGACGGGCTTGGGACCCAGTACTTC. Its translation: CASSRDGLGTQYF.

The chain joins TRBV2 to TRBJ1-2; D is ambiguous. Trimming removed 7 bases from V and 4 bases from J, with 10 bases in between. The CDR3 covers 12 residues. CDR1 and CDR2 (germline): SNHLY, FYNNEI. CDR3 sequence (DNA): TGTGCCAGCAATGGACGGATCTATGGCTACACCTTC. It codes for CASNGRIYGYTF.

In its sample, this clonotype was seen many times. The chain carries TRBV25-1 and TRBJ2-5; D remains ambiguous. V gave up 1 base and J gave up 1 base, with 4 bases separating them. CDR1 and CDR2 (germline): MGHDK, SYGVNS. The CDR3 length is 13 residues. In DNA, the CDR3 is TGTGCCAGCAGTGAATGGGGCCAAGAGACCCAGTACTTC. The encoded protein is CASSEWGQETQYF.